A single sample is the source of the 27 T cell receptor beta chains below, sequenced in a study of response to subunit inactivated influenza vaccine. TCRdb re-called the RT-PCR reads through MiXCR, storing one row per CDR3 protein. The sample has hundreds of thousands of distinct CDR3 sequences, 18% seen once. Source: PBMCs from blood, taken 5 days after vaccination. The source of these receptors is a man in his fifties or sixties who received an inactivated influenza vaccine.

V gene TRBV20-1 combines with J gene TRBJ2-7; TRBD2 matches 7 bases. CDR1 and CDR2 (germline): DFQATT, SNEGSKA (reference sequence). With 6 bases clipped from V and 3 bases from J, the junction kept 8 bases outside the gene matches. CDR3 length: 13 amino acids. The CDR3: CSADSGRYYEQYF. The DNA of the CDR3 is TGCAGTGCCGATAGCGGGCGGTACTACGAGCAGTACTTC.

This chain connects TRBV4-3 to TRBJ2-7; TRBD1 is a possible D gene (6 bases). Germline CDR1 and CDR2: LGHNA and YSLEER. This CDR3 is 16 amino acids long. The V end lost 0 bases, the J end lost 3 bases, and 15 bases lay between the germline ends. As DNA, the CDR3 is TGCGCCAGCAGCCAAGATCGTAGCAGGGGAAACTACGAGCAGTACTTC. It is translated as CASSQDRSRGNYEQYF.

The gene calls are TRBV4-1 and TRBJ2-1; the D is unclear. CDR1 MGHRA and CDR2 YSYEKL come from the germline V gene. Between the trimmed V and J ends, which lost 3 bases and 6 bases, there was a span of 9 bases. CDR3 size: 13 residues. The DNA of the CDR3 is TGCGCCAGCAGCCAGTCGCTCGGCAATGAGCAGTTCTTC. It codes for CASSQSLGNEQFF.

V usage is TRBV7-2 and J usage is TRBJ2-1; 10 bases line up with TRBD2. CDR1 is SGHTA and CDR2 is FQGNSA in the germline V gene. V shed 1 base, J shed 4 bases, and the junction held 4 bases outside the gene matches. The CDR3 has 16 residues. The chain's CDR3 is CASSLGMGLAYNEQFF. CDR3 bases: TGTGCCAGCAGCTTAGGGATGGGACTAGCGTACAATGAGCAGTTCTTC.

The rearrangement joins TRBV30 to TRBJ2-7; D is unresolved. The CDR3 is 14 amino acids. The V end lost 1 base, the J end lost 0 bases, and 10 bases lay between the germline ends. In germline, CDR1 is GTSNPN, CDR2 SVGIG (reference sequence). CDR3 region: CAWSAGPNSYEQYF. The CDR3 region has the DNA TGTGCCTGGAGTGCCGGGCCCAACTCCTACGAGCAGTACTTC.

About this clonotype: An end of the junction does not agree with germline; a read error may underlie this. The chain employs TRBV20-1 and TRBJ2-2, with TRBD2 matching 10 bases. CDR3 length: 18 amino acids. Germline V gene lookup returns CDR1 DFQATT and CDR2 SNEGSKA (reference sequence). For the CDR3, the DNA is TGCTGTGCTAGGGCAGGGCATAGCGGGGGGAGTATCACCGGGGAGCTGTTTTTT. Translation: CCARAGHSGGSITGELFF.

V gene TRBV11-2 combines with J gene TRBJ2-7, with 9 bases fitting TRBD1. The CDR3 contains 16 residues. Germline V gene sequence: CDR1 SGHAT, CDR2 FQNNGV. Unmatched junction bases numbered 12, after V lost 5 bases and J lost 4 bases. The CDR3 here is CASSPTLGQGPYEQYF. The DNA for the CDR3 is TGTGCCAGCAGCCCTACTTTGGGACAGGGTCCATACGAGCAGTACTTC. Full variable domain (rest looked up from reference TRBV11-2 and TRBJ2-7): EAGVAQSPRYKIIEKRQSVAFWCNPISGHATLYWYQQILGQGPKLLIQFQNNGVVDDSQLPKDRFSAERLKGVDSTLKIQPAKLEDSAVYLCASSPTLGQGPYEQYFGPGTRLTVT.

This clonotype was detected only a few times. The rearrangement joins TRBV7-2 to TRBJ1-1; 7 bases map to TRBD1. J lost 11 bases, V lost 2 bases, and 8 bases had no gene match. The CDR3 contains 13 residues. Germline loops: CDR1 SGHTA, CDR2 FQGNSA. The CDR3: CASSLMRGRSAFF. In DNA, the CDR3 is TGTGCCAGCAGCTTAATGAGGGGGCGAAGTGCTTTCTTT.

There are many counts of this clonotype. The chain joins TRBV4-2 to TRBJ2-1; D gene ambiguous. Germline CDR1 and CDR2: LGHNA and YNFKEQ. V was clipped by 1 base and J by 5 bases, with 3 bases between them. This CDR3 is built from 12 residues. The CDR3, as DNA: TGTGCCAGCAGCCAAGTAGACAATGAGCAGTTCTTC. It translates to CASSQVDNEQFF.

Only a few counts were recorded for this clonotype. This chain links TRBV6-1 with TRBJ2-5, with D possibly called TRBD1 or TRBD2 (5 bases each). Germline lookup yields CDR1 MNHNS and CDR2 SASEGT. V gave up 7 bases and J gave up 4 bases, with 19 bases separating them. The CDR3 length is 15 residues. CDR3 nucleotides: TGTGCCAGCATCCCCCGCAGGAGGCAGGGAGAGACCCAGTACTTC. Its translation is CASIPRRRQGETQYF.

This clonotype came up a few times. CDR3 amino acids: CSARALATGYSYNEQFF. The CDR3 region has the DNA TGCAGTGCTAGGGCCCTAGCGACGGGATACTCCTACAATGAGCAGTTCTTC. The V and J genes are TRBV20-1 and TRBJ2-1, with D perhaps matching TRBD2 (6 bases). Trimming took 3 bases from V and 0 from J, leaving 18 bases between them. The CDR3 runs 17 residues. From germline, CDR1 is DFQATT and CDR2 SNEGSKA (reference sequence).

This clonotype was seen at least ten times. The V gene is TRBV29-1, the J gene TRBJ1-2; D is perhaps TRBD1 (5 bases). Germline CDR1 SQVTM, CDR2 ANQGSEA. The CDR3 runs 11 residues. Trimming left V 7 bases short and J 8 bases short, with 14 bases between. The CDR3 DNA is TGCAGCGCCCCTATTCGGGGCGGCTACACCTTC. Translation gives CSAPIRGGYTF. The whole variable domain, remainder taken from reference TRBV29-1 and TRBJ1-2, is SAVISQKPSRDICQRGTSLTIQCQVDSQVTMMFWYRQQPGQSLTLIATANQGSEATYESGFVIDKFPISRPNLTFSTLTVSNMSPEDSSIYLCSAPIRGGYTFGSGTRLTVV.

This clonotype was recorded a few times. This chain joins TRBV20-1 and TRBJ1-2, with D tentatively TRBD1 (5 bases). The ends were cut back, 3 bases at V and 4 bases at J, with 15 bases in the middle. Germline CDR1 DFQATT, CDR2 SNEGSKA (reference sequence). The CDR3 contains 14 residues. CDR3 sequence: CSASISGGTYGYTF. In DNA, the CDR3 is TGCAGTGCTAGTATTAGCGGGGGAACCTATGGCTACACCTTC.

This clonotype was seen a handful of times. The CDR3 here is CASSHWVSENEQFF. In DNA, the CDR3 is TGTGCCAGCAGCCACTGGGTATCGGAGAATGAGCAGTTCTTC. V and J are TRBV14 and TRBJ2-1; D call uncertain. This CDR3 region has 14 residues. Germline-derived CDR1 and CDR2 are SGHDN and FVKESK. The V and J ends lost 3 bases and 7 bases respectively, with 13 bases between them. Full variable domain (remainder filled in from reference TRBV14 and TRBJ2-1): EAGVTQFPSHSVIEKGQTVTLRCDPISGHDNLYWYRRVMGKEIKFLLHFVKESKQDESGMPNNRFLAERTGGTYSTLKVQPAELEDSGVYFCASSHWVSENEQFFGPGTRLTVL.

The J gene is TRBJ1-2, the V gene TRBV9; TRBD1 might be the D (5 bases). CDR1 SGDLS and CDR2 YYNGEE come from the germline V gene. The CDR3 has 14 residues. V was shortened by 0 bases and J by 6 bases, with 12 bases between the two germline ends. Here the CDR3 reads CASSVDAGWNGYTF. CDR3 DNA: TGTGCCAGCAGCGTAGACGCAGGGTGGAATGGCTACACCTTC.

The chain couples TRBV4-3 to TRBJ2-4; D remains unclear. The CDR3 extends over 13 amino acids. The germline CDR1 and CDR2 sequences are LGHNA and YSLEER. Trimming left V 0 bases short and J 8 bases short, with 8 bases between. The DNA for the CDR3 is TGCGCCAGCAGCCAAGATGGGAATTACATTCAGTACTTC. Translation: CASSQDGNYIQYF.

J is TRBJ2-7 and V is TRBV5-6; D gene ambiguous. This CDR3 contains 13 residues. The V end lost 1 base, the J end lost 6 bases, and 11 bases lay between the germline ends. CDR1 is SGHDT and CDR2 is YYEEEE in the germline V gene. The CDR3: CASSLRALSEQYF. In nucleotides, the CDR3 is TGTGCCAGCAGCTTGAGGGCACTGAGCGAGCAGTACTTC.

This clonotype was seen ten or more times. This chain links TRBV7-9 with TRBJ2-3; TRBD1 is a possible D gene (5 bases). The V end was cut by 1 base, the J end by 6 bases, with 11 bases between. Looked up from germline, CDR1 is SEHNR and CDR2 is FQNEAQ (reference sequence). The CDR3 contains 14 residues. The CDR3 loop is CASSLDLNRDTQYF. In DNA form, the CDR3 reads TGTGCCAGCAGCTTAGACCTGAACAGGGATACGCAGTATTTT.

This clonotype came up a few times. The chain's CDR3 is CASSLKAQETQYF. The DNA for the CDR3 is TGTGCCAGCAGCTTAAAGGCCCAAGAGACCCAGTACTTC. The chain is built from TRBV13 and TRBJ2-5; unclear D gene. The CDR3 is 13 residues long. Germline CDR1 reads PRHDT; CDR2 reads FYEKMQ (reference sequence). V dropped 2 bases and J dropped 1 base, with 5 bases sitting between them. Looking up the rest from reference TRBV13 and TRBJ2-5 gives the full variable domain: AAGVIQSPRHLIKEKRETATLKCYPIPRHDTVYWYQQGPGQDPQFLISFYEKMQSDKGSIPDRFSAQQFSDYHSELNMSSLELGDSALYFCASSLKAQETQYFGPGTRLLVL.

CDR3 sequence reads: CASSYSRDTGELFF. CDR3 DNA: TGTGCCAGCAGTTACTCCCGGGACACCGGGGAGCTGTTTTTT. This rearrangement joins TRBV6-5 to TRBJ2-2; no clear D. This CDR3 spans 14 amino acids. V gave up 0 bases and J gave up 3 bases, with 5 bases separating them. Germline V gene lookup returns CDR1 MNHEY and CDR2 SVGAGI.

A few counts support this clonotype. V gene TRBV4-1 combines with J gene TRBJ2-7, with 10 bases that match TRBD1. The CDR3 is 17 residues long. CDR1 is MGHRA, CDR2 YSYEKL, per germline. The J segment lost 1 base and the V segment lost 1 base, leaving 7 bases of the junction unmatched. The CDR3: CASSQVGQGVLSYEQYF. For the CDR3, the DNA is TGCGCCAGCAGCCAAGTTGGACAGGGGGTACTTTCCTACGAGCAGTACTTC.

The chain uses TRBV19 and TRBJ1-5, with D possibly matching TRBD1 (5 bases). Germline V lookup: CDR1 LNHDA, CDR2 SQIVND (reference sequence). V was clipped by 4 bases and J by 3 bases, with 13 bases between them. There are 15 residues in the CDR3. CDR3 DNA: TGTGCCAGTAGTACCGGGACCTCATACAATCAGCCCCAGCATTTT. Residues: CASSTGTSYNQPQHF.

This clonotype was found a few times. The CDR3 DNA is TGCGCCAGCAGCCAAGATTGGGGCAACCAAGAGACCCAGTACTTC. This gives the protein CASSQDWGNQETQYF. This chain uses TRBV4-3 with TRBJ2-5; tentatively, D is TRBD1 (5 bases). The germline V gene has CDR1 LGHNA and CDR2 YSLEER. Deletions cut 0 bases from V and 0 bases from J, with 8 bases between. CDR3 size: 15 residues.

CDR3 region: CSVGTALSYEQYF. The CDR3 DNA is TGCAGCGTTGGGACGGCCCTCTCCTACGAGCAGTACTTC. The gene calls are TRBV29-1 and TRBJ2-7; no definite D call. Trimming shortened V by 4 bases and J by 0 bases, and 10 bases separated the two germline ends. In germline, CDR1 is SQVTM, CDR2 ANQGSEA. The CDR3 runs 13 residues.

The chain carries TRBV5-1 and TRBJ2-2; D not certain. Trimming cost V 3 bases and J 10 bases, with 10 bases left between them. The CDR3 is 12 residues long. Per germline, CDR1 SGHRS and CDR2 YFSETQ. DNA for the CDR3: TGCGCCAGCAGCTCACGGACGGCGGAGCTGTTTTTT. Protein sequence: CASSSRTAELFF.

A few counts support this clonotype. The rearrangement joins TRBV10-3 to TRBJ2-6; D is unresolved. V lost 1 base, J lost 0 bases, and 10 bases lay in between. The CDR3 is 17 residues long. The germline CDR1 and CDR2 sequences are ENHRY and SYGVKD. CDR3 DNA: TGTGCCATCAGTGAGTTCTGGGCGAGCTCTGGGGCCAACGTCCTGACTTTC. Its translation is CAISEFWASSGANVLTF.

With respect to this clonotype: A much larger clone lies one base from this, so it may be a read error. This likely comes from a read error, as the CDR3 has no conserved phenylalanine or tryptophan at its end. The rearrangement joins TRBV29-1 to TRBJ2-7; D ambiguous. CDR1 is SQVTM and CDR2 is ANQGSEA in the germline V gene. V lost 4 bases, J lost 3 bases, and 7 bases lay in between. The CDR3 is 11 amino acids. CDR3 DNA: TGCAGCGTTGGCTCTAACTACGAGCAGTACTTA. Amino acids: CSVGSNYEQYL.